Listed below are T cell receptor beta chains from one sample, sequenced in a study of T cell responses to AZD1222 COVID-19 vaccine. The table came from immunoSEQ multiplex PCR; TCRdb's copy has only in-frame clones and leaves some out. In the table there are tens of thousands of clones, approximately 80% of which are singletons. The sample consisted of peripheral blood, taken on day 0 of AZD1222 vaccination. Receptors originate from an adult in good health. Both conserved end residues are part of each CDR3. Each record gives: J gene, clone size, D gene, V gene, CDR3 protein, CDR3 DNA. The D gene is left open where the match is weak. Clone size is not always given. Where it is, it says once, few, many or a class for expanded clones.

J gene: TRBJ2-7; clone size: .; D gene: TRBD1; V gene: TRBV3-1/TRBV3-2; CDR3 protein: CASSQQGAGEQYF; CDR3 DNA: TGTGCCAGCAGCCAACAGGGGGCGGGCGAGCAGTACTTC
J gene: TRBJ1-1; clone size: .; D gene: .; V gene: TRBV10-3; CDR3 protein: CAISDQGLGTEAFF; CDR3 DNA: TGTGCCATCAGTGATCAGGGTTTGGGCACTGAAGCTTTCTTT
J gene: TRBJ1-4; clone size: .; D gene: .; V gene: TRBV4-2; CDR3 protein: CASSQDTGRGEKLFF; CDR3 DNA: TGTGCCAGCAGCCAAGATACAGGACGAGGGGAAAAACTGTTTTTT
J gene: TRBJ1-2; clone size: .; D gene: .; V gene: TRBV28; CDR3 protein: CASSFPRDRGTLGYGYTF; CDR3 DNA: TGTGCCAGCAGTTTCCCCCGGGATAGAGGGACTTTGGGCTATGGCTACACCTTC
J gene: TRBJ1-2; clone size: .; D gene: TRBD1; V gene: TRBV3-1/TRBV3-2; CDR3 protein: CASSKGTVYGYTF; CDR3 DNA: TGTGCCAGCAGCAAAGGGACAGTCTATGGCTACACCTTC
J gene: TRBJ1-3; clone size: .; D gene: .; V gene: TRBV3-1/TRBV3-2; CDR3 protein: CASSQDGGPGNTIYF; CDR3 DNA: TGTGCCAGCAGCCAGGACGGGGGACCTGGAAACACCATATATTTT
J gene: TRBJ2-5; clone size: .; D gene: .; V gene: TRBV7-2; CDR3 protein: CASSLGAQGPQETQYF; CDR3 DNA: TGTGCCAGCAGCTTAGGGGCACAGGGTCCCCAAGAGACCCAGTACTTC
J gene: TRBJ1-5; clone size: .; D gene: .; V gene: TRBV2; CDR3 protein: CASSDEVQPQHF; CDR3 DNA: TGTGCCAGCAGTGATGAGGTTCAGCCCCAGCATTTT
J gene: TRBJ1-2; clone size: .; D gene: .; V gene: TRBV29-1; CDR3 protein: CSVEKGGYGYTF; CDR3 DNA: TGCAGCGTTGAAAAAGGGGGCTATGGCTACACCTTC
J gene: TRBJ2-7; clone size: .; D gene: .; V gene: TRBV11-2; CDR3 protein: CASSLYGYEQYF; CDR3 DNA: TGTGCCAGCAGCTTATACGGTTACGAGCAGTACTTC
J gene: TRBJ2-3; clone size: .; D gene: TRBD1; V gene: TRBV19; CDR3 protein: CASSMYRDSTDTQYF; CDR3 DNA: TGTGCCAGTAGTATGTATAGGGACAGTACAGATACGCAGTATTTT
J gene: TRBJ1-4; clone size: .; D gene: TRBD1; V gene: TRBV4-1; CDR3 protein: CATRGTGFNEKLFF; CDR3 DNA: TGCGCCACCAGGGGGACAGGTTTTAATGAAAAACTGTTTTTT
J gene: TRBJ1-1; clone size: once; D gene: TRBD1; V gene: TRBV7-6; CDR3 protein: CASSLGGGETEAFF; CDR3 DNA: TGTGCCAGCAGCTTAGGAGGGGGCGAGACTGAAGCTTTCTTT
J gene: TRBJ2-2; clone size: .; D gene: TRBD2; V gene: TRBV5-4; CDR3 protein: CASRSTSGGATGELFF; CDR3 DNA: TGTGCCAGCAGGTCGACTAGCGGGGGTGCCACCGGGGAGCTGTTTTTT
J gene: TRBJ1-2; clone size: .; D gene: .; V gene: TRBV27; CDR3 protein: CASRGLYGYTF; CDR3 DNA: TGTGCCAGCCGAGGTCTCTATGGCTACACCTTC
J gene: TRBJ1-3; clone size: .; D gene: TRBD1; V gene: TRBV6-5; CDR3 protein: CATRTGSDTIYF; CDR3 DNA: TGTGCCACCAGGACAGGGTCGGACACCATATATTTT
J gene: TRBJ2-2; clone size: few; D gene: .; V gene: TRBV18; CDR3 protein: CASSRGNANTGELFF; CDR3 DNA: TGTGCCAGCTCACGGGGCAATGCGAACACCGGGGAGCTGTTTTTT
J gene: TRBJ1-1; clone size: .; D gene: .; V gene: TRBV5-5; CDR3 protein: CASSLIPGQEAFF; CDR3 DNA: TGTGCCAGCAGCTTGATTCCAGGACAGGAAGCTTTCTTT
J gene: TRBJ1-5; clone size: few; D gene: TRBD1; V gene: TRBV19; CDR3 protein: CASSITGVMGQPQHF; CDR3 DNA: TGTGCCAGTAGTATAACAGGGGTGATGGGCCAGCCCCAGCATTTT
J gene: TRBJ2-2; clone size: .; D gene: .; V gene: TRBV18; CDR3 protein: CASSPREATGELFF; CDR3 DNA: TGTGCCAGCTCACCACGAGAGGCCACCGGGGAGCTGTTTTTT
J gene: TRBJ1-2; clone size: .; D gene: .; V gene: TRBV2; CDR3 protein: CASSEGYGYTF; CDR3 DNA: TGTGCCAGCAGTGAAGGCTATGGCTACACCTTC
J gene: TRBJ1-4; clone size: .; D gene: TRBD1; V gene: TRBV5-1; CDR3 protein: CASSLGTATTNEKLFF; CDR3 DNA: TGCGCCAGCAGCCTAGGGACAGCTACAACTAATGAAAAACTGTTTTTT
J gene: TRBJ1-6; clone size: once; D gene: .; V gene: TRBV11-2; CDR3 protein: CASSLAQGINSPLHF; CDR3 DNA: TGTGCCAGCAGCTTAGCACAGGGAATCAATTCACCCCTCCACTTT
J gene: TRBJ1-1; clone size: .; D gene: .; V gene: TRBV30; CDR3 protein: CAWSVAQGLNTEAFF; CDR3 DNA: TGTGCCTGGAGTGTAGCTCAGGGGTTGAACACTGAAGCTTTCTTT
J gene: TRBJ1-1; clone size: .; D gene: .; V gene: TRBV5-1; CDR3 protein: CASSLRDGLGAFF; CDR3 DNA: TGCGCCAGCAGCTTGCGGGACGGTTTGGGAGCTTTCTTT
J gene: TRBJ1-2; clone size: once; D gene: .; V gene: TRBV7-9; CDR3 protein: CATQLWGADGYTF; CDR3 DNA: TGTGCCACCCAGCTCTGGGGGGCCGATGGCTACACCTTC
J gene: TRBJ2-3; clone size: .; D gene: .; V gene: TRBV18; CDR3 protein: CASSPNADTQYF; CDR3 DNA: TGTGCCAGCTCACCGAATGCAGATACGCAGTATTTT
J gene: TRBJ1-2; clone size: once; D gene: .; V gene: TRBV29-1; CDR3 protein: CSVEYRGYTF; CDR3 DNA: TGCAGCGTTGAATACAGGGGCTACACCTTC
J gene: TRBJ1-2; clone size: .; D gene: .; V gene: TRBV6-5; CDR3 protein: CASSYSTRWGYTF; CDR3 DNA: TGTGCCAGCAGTTACTCGACCCGGTGGGGCTACACCTTC
J gene: TRBJ1-2; clone size: .; D gene: .; V gene: TRBV27; CDR3 protein: CASSSKSLSRGGYGYTF; CDR3 DNA: TGTGCCAGCAGTTCGAAGAGCCTCTCTCGAGGGGGCTATGGCTACACCTTC
J gene: TRBJ1-2; clone size: .; D gene: .; V gene: TRBV12-3/TRBV12-4; CDR3 protein: CASRLAGRDAYTF; CDR3 DNA: TGTGCCAGCAGACTGGCAGGGAGAGATGCCTACACCTTC
J gene: TRBJ2-2; clone size: .; D gene: .; V gene: TRBV5-1; CDR3 protein: CASSSAGTQNTGELFF; CDR3 DNA: TGCGCCAGCAGCTCAGCCGGGACACAGAACACCGGGGAGCTGTTTTTT
J gene: TRBJ1-4; clone size: .; D gene: TRBD1; V gene: TRBV5-8; CDR3 protein: CASSQPGTGARRHNEKLFF; CDR3 DNA: TGTGCCAGCAGCCAACCCGGGACAGGGGCCCGGAGACATAATGAAAAACTGTTTTTT